This passage covers 18 T cell receptor beta chains from one sample sequenced in a study of pediatric ulcerative colitis. The data were produced by immunoSEQ multiplex PCR, yet TCRdb's version contains in-frame clones alone and is incomplete. Of 15,000 to 20,000 clones detected, about 76% appear once; the ten largest clones hold roughly 3.1%. Rectal tissue came from one to two pinch biopsies taken at colonoscopy. The material sequenced was gut tissue. The receptor set was obtained from a girl under 18 with moderate ulcerative colitis.

Details on this clone: Other DNA sequences in this sample translate to the same CDR3. The V and J genes are TRBV5-1 and TRBJ1-5, with a tentative D call TRBD1 (5 bases). CDR3 length: 15 amino acids. The V gene lost 0 bases and the J gene lost 0 bases, with 7 bases spanning the gap. Germline V gene lookup returns CDR1 SGHRS and CDR2 YFSETQ. This chain's CDR3 is CASSLGGGSNQPQHF. The CDR3 DNA is TGCGCCAGCAGCTTGGGGGGCGGTAGCAATCAGCCCCAGCATTTT.

J is TRBJ1-4 and V is TRBV4-2; no definite D call. Trimming left V 1 base short and J 6 bases short, with 6 bases between. Germline values: CDR1 LGHNA, CDR2 YNFKEQ. This CDR3 spans 13 amino acids. As DNA, the CDR3 is TGTGCCAGCAGCCAAGCGGTTGATGAAAAACTGTTTTTT. Translated, it gives CASSQAVDEKLFF.

This clone was detected a few times. J is TRBJ2-7 and V is TRBV5-4; 9 bases map to TRBD1. Germline CDR1 SGHNT, CDR2 YYREEE (reference sequence). This CDR3 contains 17 residues. With 4 bases clipped from V and 2 bases from J, the junction kept 13 bases outside the gene matches. In DNA, the CDR3 is TGTGCCAGCAGCCGAATCTACCGGGACAGGGACGCCTACGAGCAGTACTTC. Protein sequence: CASSRIYRDRDAYEQYF.

The J gene is TRBJ2-5, the V gene TRBV18; TRBD1 is a possible D gene (5 bases). The CDR3 length is 14 residues. The germline V and J ends were trimmed by 0 bases and 4 bases, with 9 bases remaining between them. Germline V gives CDR1 KGHSH, CDR2 LQKENI. CDR3: CASSPPTVRETQYF. CDR3 bases: TGTGCCAGCTCACCACCGACAGTACGAGAGACCCAGTACTTC. The whole variable domain, filled in from reference TRBV18 and TRBJ2-5, reads NAGVMQNPRHLVRRRGQEARLRCSPMKGHSHVYWYRQLPEEGLKFMVYLQKENIIDESGMPKERFSAEFPKEGPSILRIQQVVRGDSAAYFCASSPPTVRETQYFGPGTRLLVL.

The rearrangement links TRBV18 to TRBJ2-1; possibly TRBD1 for D (5 bases). V shed 3 bases and J shed 10 bases, with 13 bases lying between them. The CDR3 has 13 residues. The V gene's germline CDR1 is KGHSH and CDR2 LQKENI. CDR3 region: CASSPAKGLEQFF. CDR3 sequence (DNA): TGTGCCAGCTCACCGGCTAAGGGGTTGGAGCAGTTCTTC. The full variable domain, its missing parts supplied by reference TRBV18 and TRBJ2-1, is NAGVMQNPRHLVRRRGQEARLRCSPMKGHSHVYWYRQLPEEGLKFMVYLQKENIIDESGMPKERFSAEFPKEGPSILRIQQVVRGDSAAYFCASSPAKGLEQFFGPGTRLTVL.

J is TRBJ2-5 and V is TRBV5-6; TRBD2 aligns across 10 bases. Germline V CDR1 and CDR2: SGHDT, YYEEEE. This CDR3 is built from 16 residues. Trimming removed 0 bases from V and 4 bases from J; junction bases left unmatched: 6. CDR3 in amino acids: CASSLGWVAGGETQYF. For the CDR3, the DNA is TGTGCCAGCAGCTTGGGGTGGGTAGCGGGAGGAGAGACCCAGTACTTC.

The table lists this clone with a few counts. V gene TRBV10-3 combines with J gene TRBJ1-5, with D possibly matching TRBD1 (6 bases). Germline assignment: CDR1 ENHRY and CDR2 SYGVKD. The CDR3 totals 14 residues. Trimming removed 6 bases from V and 3 bases from J, with 12 bases in between. In DNA, the CDR3 is TGTGCCATCAGGGACAGCGAATCCAATCAGCCCCAGCATTTT. Protein: CAIRDSESNQPQHF.

V is TRBV2 and J is TRBJ2-2; TRBD1 might be the D (5 bases). The CDR3 has 15 amino acids. Trimming took 8 bases from V and 4 from J, leaving 17 bases between them. Looked up from germline, CDR1 is SNHLY and CDR2 is FYNNEI. CDR3: CASQIDSRGTGELFF. As DNA, the CDR3 is TGTGCCAGCCAAATTGACAGTCGAGGCACCGGGGAGCTGTTTTTT. Combining the CDR3 with reference TRBV2 and TRBJ2-2 gives the whole variable domain EPEVTQTPSHQVTQMGQEVILRCVPISNHLYFYWYRQILGQKVEFLVSFYNNEISEKSEIFDDQFSVERPDGSNFTLKIRSTKLEDSAMYFCASQIDSRGTGELFFGEGSRLTVL.

The chain uses TRBV4-1 and TRBJ2-5, with 8 bases lining up with TRBD2. This CDR3 has 17 residues. Trimming took 3 bases from V and 1 from J; bases not matched to a gene: 10. Germline V gives CDR1 MGHRA, CDR2 YSYEKL. CDR3 in DNA: TGCGCCAGCAGCCAGAGGGGTGCGGGGGGCTCCCAAGAGACCCAGTACTTC. Encoded protein: CASSQRGAGGSQETQYF.

In this sample, this clone turned up once. The chain carries TRBV6-6 and TRBJ1-1; TRBD1 agrees at 7 bases. The V segment lost 6 bases and the J segment 7 bases; nucleotides outside the gene matches: 5. The CDR3 is 12 residues long. CDR1 is MNHNY, CDR2 SVGAGI, per germline (reference sequence). CDR3: CASSYRTGEAFF. The DNA of the CDR3 is TGTGCCAGCAGCTACCGGACAGGTGAAGCTTTCTTT.

The CDR3 protein is CASSPVGGGYNTGELFF. As DNA, the CDR3 is TGTGCCAGCAGCCCCGTCGGCGGGGGCTACAACACCGGGGAGCTGTTTTTT. This chain links TRBV11-2 with TRBJ2-2; tentatively, D is TRBD2 (7 bases). The V gene's germline CDR1 is SGHAT and CDR2 FQNNGV. V gave up 5 bases and J gave up 2 bases, with 18 bases separating them. The length of the CDR3 is 17 residues.

The V and J genes are TRBV2 and TRBJ2-3; 7 positions agree with TRBD2. The CDR3 length is 15 residues. V was clipped by 7 bases and J by 10 bases; unmatched bases: 17. Per the germline V gene, CDR1 is SNHLY and CDR2 is FYNNEI. CDR3 amino acids: CASISTSRNQGSQYF. CDR3 DNA: TGTGCCAGCATATCGACTAGCCGCAACCAAGGGTCGCAGTATTTT.

This clone was seen only a few times. The CDR3 is CASSPTGDYGYTF. The CDR3 region has the DNA TGTGCCAGCAGCCCGACAGGGGACTATGGCTACACCTTC. The J gene is TRBJ1-2, the V gene TRBV6-5; 8 bases are a match to TRBD1. The J segment lost 3 bases and the V segment lost 6 bases, leaving 3 bases of the junction unmatched. This CDR3 comprises 13 residues. Germline V gene data show CDR1 as MNHEY and CDR2 as SVGAGI.

This clone was seen only once. The chain couples TRBV7-9 to TRBJ2-5; no reliable D call. Trimming took off 5 bases at V and 5 bases at J, with 9 bases between the two ends. This CDR3 has 12 amino acids. Germline CDR1 and CDR2: SEHNR and FQNEAQ (reference sequence). The CDR3 coding sequence is TGTGCCAGCAGCCGCCCGAGTGAGACCCAGTACTTC. Translation: CASSRPSETQYF.

A few counts support this clone. This CDR3 is CASRALAGLNTGELFF. In DNA, the CDR3 is TGTGCCAGCAGGGCGCTAGCGGGGCTGAACACCGGGGAGCTGTTTTTT. V gene TRBV11-2 combines with J gene TRBJ2-2, with TRBD2 matching over 9 bases. With 6 bases clipped from V and 1 base from J, the junction kept 6 bases outside the gene matches. Germline-derived CDR1 and CDR2 are SGHAT and FQNNGV. The CDR3 runs to 16 residues. Variable domain in full (rest from reference TRBV11-2 and TRBJ2-2): EAGVAQSPRYKIIEKRQSVAFWCNPISGHATLYWYQQILGQGPKLLIQFQNNGVVDDSQLPKDRFSAERLKGVDSTLKIQPAKLEDSAVYLCASRALAGLNTGELFFGEGSRLTVL.

For this clone: This CDR3 is also generated by other DNA sequences in the sample. This chain connects TRBV29-1 to TRBJ1-2, with D uncertain. Trimming left V 1 base short and J 4 bases short, with 13 bases between. The germline V gene encodes CDR1 SQVTM and CDR2 ANQGSEA. This CDR3 has 14 amino acids. The CDR3: CSVEGRGRGYGYTF. CDR3 nucleotides: TGCAGCGTTGAAGGCCGGGGAAGAGGCTATGGCTACACCTTC.

The chain couples TRBV2 to TRBJ2-5, with D possibly being TRBD1 (6 bases). This CDR3 contains 14 residues. Trimming took 6 bases from V and 1 from J, leaving 12 bases between them. Germline V gene lookup returns CDR1 SNHLY and CDR2 FYNNEI. The CDR3 sequence: CASSPMTGQETQYF. CDR3 in DNA: TGTGCCAGCAGCCCTATGACAGGCCAAGAGACCCAGTACTTC.

This clone was picked up one time. The chain joins TRBV28 to TRBJ2-5, with D perhaps matching TRBD1 (6 bases). Deletions cut 5 bases from V and 5 bases from J, with 18 bases between. Germline V CDR1 and CDR2: MDHEN, SYDVKM. The CDR3 has 15 amino acids. The CDR3 DNA follows: TGTGCCAGCAGTCCTGGGGGACACGGTGGCGAGACCCAGTACTTC. This encodes CASSPGGHGGETQYF.